This TCR beta chain was sequenced during a study of blood T cell repertoires in COVID-19. Study-level information: There were acute and convalescent COVID-19 samples, and they came from the United States, Italy and Spain.

As handled by the study authors: Estimation of nucleated cell counts was performed using reference gene primer amplification. Libraries were prepared by immunoSEQ multiplex PCR; TCRdb keeps only in-frame clonotypes and omits some of them. For V, J and clone size, that table is used; D and trimming come from the DNA. The sample lists about 350,000 clones; about 88% were seen once. This clone was observed once. Deletions cut 4 bases from V and 4 bases from J, with 10 bases between. Germline values: CDR1 SNHLY, CDR2 FYNNEI. CDR3 length: 13 amino acids. The clonotype originates from a woman aged 60 to 75 with COVID-19, enrolled during active disease. Sequences were obtained from peripheral blood. The chain is built from TRBV2 and TRBJ1-1; the D is unclear. For the CDR3, the DNA is TGTGCCAGCAGTGTCGGGGAGGGCACTGAAGCTTTCTTT. Protein sequence: CASSVGEGTEAFF.